This TCR beta chain appears in the sequencing data of a study of cytotoxic CD8 clonotypes in ibrutinib-treated CLL. Whole-study context: Response samples were drawn at a median of around 11 months of treatment, range 6 to 36. Productive templates per sample averaged nearly 260,000; productive rearrangements, 80,000 to 95,000.

Germline CDR1 SQVTM, CDR2 ANQGSEA. Trimming pared 6 bases from V and 1 base from J, leaving 12 bases between. The CDR3 contains 13 residues. Libraries were prepared by immunoSEQ multiplex PCR; TCRdb keeps only in-frame clonotypes and omits some of them. The table shows approximately 45,000 clones, with about 70% occurring only once. The sequencing used PBMCs, collected after 12 months of ibrutinib treatment. This TCR was recovered from a human donor with chronic lymphocytic leukemia. This rearrangement joins TRBV29-1 to TRBJ1-1; D remains unclear. CDR3 bases: TGCAGCGTCGGGTGGGCAGAGAACACTGAAGCTTTCTTT. As protein: CSVGWAENTEAFF.